The next 20 T cell receptor beta chains were all read from a single sample in a study of blood T cell repertoires in COVID-19 (dated by TCRdb to 2018 to 2021). Library prep was done by the immunoSEQ multiplex PCR assay. Sourced from immuneACCESS, this table was stored by TCRdb with only in-frame sequences that have V and J called. A share of the clones is absent; for the studies checked, an unresolved V gene accounts for under half, and the remainder has no known explanation. The sample profile shows about 270,000 clones; 91% of them were found once. Of the sample, 2.8% falls within the top ten clones. The sequencing input was PBMCs or T cells enriched from blood (not recorded which). The receptor source for this set is a man in his forties or fifties who had been exposed to COVID-19.

The rearrangement uses TRBV5-1 and TRBJ2-6; D unclear. The CDR3 runs 15 residues. Per the germline V gene, CDR1 is SGHRS and CDR2 is YFSETQ. V lost 4 bases, J lost 4 bases, and 12 bases lay in between. The CDR3 bases are TGCGCCAGCAGCGCGCAGCGTGGGGGGGCCAACGTCCTGACTTTC. This sequence encodes CASSAQRGGANVLTF.

This sequence joins TRBV30 and TRBJ1-5, with D hard to call. Trimming cost V 2 bases and J 0 bases, with 8 bases left between them. The CDR3 consists of 14 residues. Germline CDR1 is GTSNPN and CDR2 is SVGIG (reference sequence). This chain's CDR3 is CAWSLGVSNQPQHF. The CDR3 nucleotides read TGTGCCTGGAGTTTGGGAGTTAGCAATCAGCCCCAGCATTTT. The entire variable domain, with the rest obtained from reference TRBV30 and TRBJ1-5, is as follows: SQTIHQWPATLVQPVGSPLSLECTVEGTSNPNLYWYRQAAGRGLQLLFYSVGIGQISSEVPQNLSASRPQDRQFILSSKKLLLSDSGFYLCAWSLGVSNQPQHFGDGTRLSIL.

CDR3 loop: CAIPGLAVYEQYF. The CDR3 DNA reads as TGTGCCATCCCGGGACTAGCGGTTTACGAGCAGTACTTC. The V and J genes are TRBV6-5 and TRBJ2-7, with 11 positions matching TRBD2. From germline, CDR1 is MNHEY and CDR2 SVGAGI. The J segment lost 4 bases and the V segment lost 10 bases, leaving 6 bases of the junction unmatched. This CDR3 is 13 amino acids long.

The chain links TRBV7-2 to TRBJ1-4, with D unresolved. CDR3 length: 13 amino acids. Per the germline V gene, CDR1 is SGHTA and CDR2 is FQGNSA. Trimming stripped 0 bases from V and 7 bases from J, with 6 bases between. CDR3 protein: CASSLATAEKLFF. In nucleotides, the CDR3 is TGTGCCAGCAGCTTAGCCACAGCTGAAAAACTGTTTTTT.

The chain joins TRBV30 to TRBJ2-7; 11 bases are a match to TRBD2. J was trimmed by 7 bases and V by 0 bases; bases with no gene match: 2. In germline, CDR1 is GTSNPN, CDR2 SVGIG (reference sequence). CDR3 length equals 13 residues. The CDR3 spells CAWSVLAGDEQYF. The DNA of the CDR3 is TGTGCCTGGAGTGTACTAGCGGGAGATGAGCAGTACTTC.

The chain carries TRBV3-1 (or the pseudogene TRBV3-2) and TRBJ2-3; D is possibly TRBD2 (6 bases). V was shortened by 2 bases and J by 2 bases, with 17 bases between the two germline ends. This CDR3 has 17 amino acids. The germline CDR1 and CDR2 sequences are LGHDT and YNNKEL (reference sequence). CDR3 bases: TGTGCCAGCAGCCAATCTCCCGGGACTCGATTCACAGATACGCAGTATTTT. This encodes CASSQSPGTRFTDTQYF.

The chain has TRBV5-1 and TRBJ1-6; 7 bases are a match to TRBD1. Germline V CDR1 and CDR2: SGHRS, YFSETQ. After removal of 4 bases from V and 10 bases from J, the junction contained 14 bases not matched to a gene. This CDR3 is built from 16 residues. The CDR3 nucleotides are TGCGCCAGCAGCCTGACAGGGTTAAGTTTTGGATCACCCCTCCACTTT. Translating it yields CASSLTGLSFGSPLHF.

The rearrangement uses TRBV20-1 and TRBJ1-2; D not certain. V was shortened by 7 bases and J by 7 bases, with 10 bases between the two germline ends. The CDR3 is 10 amino acids. Germline CDR1 and CDR2: DFQATT and SNEGSKA (reference sequence). The CDR3 loop is CSVTFGGYTF. CDR3 in DNA: TGCAGTGTTACTTTTGGTGGCTACACCTTC.

This clone has more than one count but fewer than ten. The chain recombines TRBV5-5 with TRBJ1-1; D is uncertain. This CDR3 contains 13 residues. V was trimmed by 0 bases and J by 4 bases, leaving 7 bases between them. Germline values: CDR1 SGHKS, CDR2 YYEKEE (reference sequence). CDR3 DNA: TGTGCCAGCAGCTTGGGCGGGAGCACTGAAGCTTTCTTT. This translates into CASSLGGSTEAFF.

This clone was recorded only once. J is TRBJ1-5 and V is TRBV19, with no clear D. CDR1 and CDR2 from the germline V gene are LNHDA and SQIVND (reference sequence). V gave up 6 bases and J gave up 4 bases, with 16 bases separating them. The CDR3 runs to 15 residues. The CDR3 loop reads CASRMGAVINQPQHF. CDR3 coding DNA: TGTGCCAGTAGGATGGGAGCCGTGATAAATCAGCCCCAGCATTTT.

The V and J genes are TRBV20-1 and TRBJ1-1, with D unresolved. Trimming removed 5 bases from V and 7 bases from J, with 11 bases in between. CDR1 and CDR2 from the germline V gene are DFQATT and SNEGSKA (reference sequence). This CDR3 contains 11 residues. Here the CDR3 reads CSAGPRGEAFF. The CDR3 nucleotides are TGCAGTGCTGGGCCCCGGGGTGAAGCTTTCTTT.

The chain couples TRBV11-2 to TRBJ2-7, with D unresolved. V lost 1 base and J 7 bases, leaving 14 bases between the germline ends. This CDR3 comprises 14 residues. Germline V gene data show CDR1 as SGHAT and CDR2 as FQNNGV. Written as DNA, the CDR3 is TGTGCCAGCAGCTTAGTGGTCAGGTCGCAGGAGCAGTACTTC. It yields the protein CASSLVVRSQEQYF.

The rearrangement uses TRBV5-3 and TRBJ1-3; D may be TRBD1 (5 bases). TRBV5-3 is assigned to the ORF class and has an uncertain function. This CDR3 comprises 16 residues. Trimming took 0 bases from V and 0 from J, leaving 10 bases between them. As DNA, the CDR3 is TGTGCCAGAAGCTTGGAAAAACAGGACTCTGGAAACACCATATATTTT. Translating gives CARSLEKQDSGNTIYF.

The J gene is TRBJ2-7, the V gene TRBV18; TRBD1 matches 7 bases. Germline CDR1 KGHSH, CDR2 LQKENI. The CDR3 covers 13 residues. The V and J ends lost 3 bases and 6 bases, in that order; junction bases with no gene match: 5. CDR3 DNA: TGTGCCAGCTCACCCCGAGACAGGGTCGAGCAGTACTTC. Translated, it gives CASSPRDRVEQYF.

This chain links TRBV19 with TRBJ2-2; weak D call: TRBD2 (5 bases). CDR3 size: 14 residues. V dropped 8 bases and J dropped 4 bases, with 14 bases sitting between them. Per germline, CDR1 LNHDA and CDR2 SQIVND (reference sequence). In DNA form, the CDR3 reads TGTGCCAGTTCGGGGTATTCTGGCACCGGGGAGCTGTTTTTT. Translated, it gives CASSGYSGTGELFF.

V gene TRBV5-1 combines with J gene TRBJ2-1, with TRBD2 matching over 8 bases. Unmatched junction bases numbered 10, after V lost 0 bases and J lost 8 bases. Looked up from germline, CDR1 is SGHRS and CDR2 is YFSETQ. The CDR3 covers 16 residues. The CDR3 spells CASSLAAAGGPDEQFF. The CDR3 bases are TGCGCCAGCAGCTTGGCCGCCGCGGGAGGCCCCGATGAGCAGTTCTTC. Full variable domain (outside the CDR3, taken from reference TRBV5-1 and TRBJ2-1): KAGVTQTPRYLIKTRGQQVTLSCSPISGHRSVSWYQQTPGQGLQFLFEYFSETQRNKGNFPGRFSGRQFSNSRSEMNVSTLELGDSALYLCASSLAAAGGPDEQFFGPGTRLTVL.

This clone was seen only once. Germline and junction disagree at one end, which may indicate a read error. The chain combines TRBV2 with TRBJ1-1; no clear D. In germline, CDR1 is SNHLY, CDR2 FYNNEI. CDR3 length equals 11 residues. CDR3 in amino acids: CASSINSEAFF. The CDR3, as DNA: TGTGCCAGCAGCATTAACAGTGAAGCTTTCTTT.

This chain uses TRBV4-3 with TRBJ2-7; maybe TRBD1 (6 bases). Per germline, CDR1 LGHNA and CDR2 YSLEER. The CDR3 length is 16 residues. V lost 0 bases, J lost 2 bases, and 14 bases lay in between. CDR3 loop: CASSQDLGGLTYEQYF. Written as DNA, the CDR3 is TGCGCCAGCAGCCAAGATTTAGGGGGTCTTACCTACGAGCAGTACTTC.

V gene TRBV11-3 combines with J gene TRBJ2-3, with TRBD1 identical over 10 bases. Germline V gene sequence: CDR1 SGHNT, CDR2 YENEEA. With V trimmed by 5 bases and J by 4 bases, 9 bases remained unmatched. This CDR3 spans 16 amino acids. The CDR3 is CASSAHRDRGADTQYF. In DNA form, the CDR3 reads TGTGCCAGCAGCGCGCACCGGGACAGGGGCGCAGATACGCAGTATTTT.

The V call is TRBV28, the J call TRBJ1-6; D is undetermined. The CDR3 spans 14 residues. V lost 8 bases to trimming and J lost 7 bases, with 15 bases between them. In germline, CDR1 is MDHEN, CDR2 SYDVKM. The CDR3 sequence is CASHWAVRNSPLHF. The CDR3 DNA reads TGTGCCAGCCATTGGGCAGTCAGAAATTCACCCCTCCACTTT.